A single sample is the source of the 32 T cell receptor beta chains below, sequenced in a study of cytomegalovirus exposure and HLA in healthy donors. PCR involved 60 Vbeta and 13 Jbeta primers. Here immunoSEQ multiplex PCR was the method, and the copy in TCRdb shows in-frame clones only, minus some. The sample contains about 200,000 clones, roughly 79% of which appear only once. The sample comprised PBMCs. The source of these receptors is a male donor in good health and CMV-seronegative.

The V and J genes are TRBV10-3 and TRBJ2-3; TRBD2 matches at 9 bases. Germline CDR1 ENHRY, CDR2 SYGVKD. V lost 3 bases, J lost 2 bases, and 9 bases stayed unmatched. The CDR3 sequence is 17 residues long. CDR3 coding DNA: TGTGCCATCAGTGACCCTAGTAGCGGGAGCCTCACAGATACGCAGTATTTT. Translated, it gives CAISDPSSGSLTDTQYF.

The chain couples TRBV27 to TRBJ1-1; D is perhaps TRBD1 (5 bases). This CDR3 has 14 residues. The germline CDR1 and CDR2 sequences are MNHEY and SMNVEV (reference sequence). V was shortened by 3 bases and J by 3 bases, with 11 bases between the two germline ends. The CDR3 sequence is CASSFAGRDTEAFF. As DNA, the CDR3 is TGTGCCAGCAGTTTCGCGGGGCGAGACACTGAAGCTTTCTTT.

The V call is TRBV18, the J call TRBJ2-7; D is perhaps TRBD1 (6 bases). Germline loops: CDR1 KGHSH, CDR2 LQKENI. Trimming removed 2 bases at V and 0 bases at J, with 11 bases between. The CDR3 is made up of 15 amino acids. CDR3 sequence (DNA): TGTGCCAGCTCACCAAGTACAGGGAGCTCCTACGAGCAGTACTTC. Its protein product is CASSPSTGSSYEQYF.

This clone occurred once. The chain links TRBV27 to TRBJ2-7; D is unclear. Germline loops: CDR1 MNHEY, CDR2 SMNVEV (reference sequence). V lost 6 bases to trimming and J lost 9 bases, with 15 bases between them. CDR3 length: 12 amino acids. CDR3 in amino acids: CASRSRATTQYF. Written as DNA, the CDR3 is TGTGCCAGCAGATCACGCGCCACTACGCAGTACTTC.

This clone was counted between two and nine times. The rearrangement links TRBV2 to TRBJ2-1, with a possible D match to TRBD2 (6 bases). CDR1 is SNHLY, CDR2 FYNNEI, per germline. Trimming removed 11 bases from V and 5 bases from J, with 13 bases in between. This CDR3 has 12 residues. The CDR3, as DNA: TGTGCCCACTTGGGGGGAGACAATGAGCAGTTCTTC. The encoded protein is CAHLGGDNEQFF.

The chain uses TRBV7-2 and TRBJ2-2; TRBD1 might be the D (5 bases). V shed 5 bases and J shed 2 bases, with 15 bases lying between them. Germline CDR1 and CDR2: SGHTA and FQGNSA. This CDR3 has 16 amino acids. Written as DNA, the CDR3 is TGTGCCAGCAGCCGAAGGGGCCAAACAAACACCGGGGAGCTGTTTTTT. Its protein is CASSRRGQTNTGELFF.

The V and J genes are TRBV28 and TRBJ2-5, with a tentative D call TRBD2 (6 bases). CDR1 and CDR2 from the germline V gene are MDHEN and SYDVKM. The CDR3 extends over 14 amino acids. V dropped 9 bases and J dropped 5 bases, with 19 bases sitting between them. The CDR3 nucleotides read TGTGCCAGTTATACCGGCGGGGTTTGGGAGACCCAGTACTTC. Translated, it gives CASYTGGVWETQYF. Together with reference TRBV28 and TRBJ2-5, the CDR3 gives the full variable domain: DVKVTQSSRYLVKRTGEKVFLECVQDMDHENMFWYRQDPGLGLRLIYFSYDVKMKEKGDIPEGYSVSREKKERFSLILESASTNQTSMYLCASYTGGVWETQYFGPGTRLLVL.

This clone was seen a handful of times. This chain uses TRBV6-1 with TRBJ1-5, with D possibly matching TRBD1 (5 bases). V was pared by 0 bases and J by 0 bases, with 15 bases between. CDR1 is MNHNS and CDR2 is SASEGT in the germline V gene. This CDR3 comprises 18 residues. CDR3 bases: TGTGCCAGCAGTGAAGCCGGTGGGGCGGTCGATAGCAATCAGCCCCAGCATTTT. Protein product: CASSEAGGAVDSNQPQHF.

CDR3 in amino acids: CASSLRLAGVEYEQYF. CDR3 coding DNA: TGTGCCAGCAGCCTCCGACTAGCGGGAGTGGAATACGAGCAGTACTTC. The chain carries TRBV7-8 and TRBJ2-7; 12 bases match TRBD2. V shed 5 bases and J 4 bases; nucleotides not matched to a gene: 9. This CDR3 contains 16 residues. The germline V gene has CDR1 SGHVS and CDR2 FQNEAQ.

This clone showed up just a few times. The chain links TRBV5-1 to TRBJ2-3; 10 bases line up with TRBD2. CDR1 and CDR2 from the germline V gene are SGHRS and YFSETQ. V lost 0 bases and J lost 0; bases outside the gene matches: 7. The CDR3 is 18 amino acids. Here the CDR3 reads CASSLAASGGASTDTQYF. The DNA of the CDR3 is TGCGCCAGCAGCTTGGCTGCTAGCGGGGGTGCTAGCACAGATACGCAGTATTTT.

The genes are TRBV9 and TRBJ2-1; TRBD1 might be the D (6 bases). The germline V gene encodes CDR1 SGDLS and CDR2 YYNGEE. V lost 3 bases, J lost 0 bases, and 19 bases lay in between. The CDR3 loop spans 18 amino acids. Written as DNA, the CDR3 is TGTGCCAGCAGCGCCCTTCTTCAGGGGAGAAGCTCCTACAATGAGCAGTTCTTC. Amino acids: CASSALLQGRSSYNEQFF.

This clone has only one observation. The chain recombines TRBV28 with TRBJ1-1; 9 positions agree with TRBD1. Germline V gene lookup returns CDR1 MDHEN and CDR2 SYDVKM. The J segment lost 7 bases and the V segment lost 5 bases, leaving 11 bases of the junction unmatched. There are 15 residues in the CDR3. CDR3 in amino acids: CASSPPGQGVGEAFF. The DNA of the CDR3 is TGTGCCAGCAGTCCTCCGGGACAGGGCGTCGGTGAAGCTTTCTTT. The variable domain in full, with the rest retrieved from reference TRBV28 and TRBJ1-1, is DVKVTQSSRYLVKRTGEKVFLECVQDMDHENMFWYRQDPGLGLRLIYFSYDVKMKEKGDIPEGYSVSREKKERFSLILESASTNQTSMYLCASSPPGQGVGEAFFGQGTRLTVV.

The count of this clone is one. The chain couples TRBV28 to TRBJ2-7; D is possibly TRBD2 (5 bases). Germline V gives CDR1 MDHEN, CDR2 SYDVKM. The V end was cut by 3 bases, the J end by 0 bases, with 9 bases between. This CDR3 has 14 amino acids. For the CDR3, the DNA is TGTGCCAGCAGTTTCTTTGGGAGCTCCTACGAGCAGTACTTC. This encodes CASSFFGSSYEQYF.

This clone came up once. This chain links TRBV30 with TRBJ2-7; possibly TRBD2 for D (6 bases). Per the germline V gene, CDR1 is GTSNPN and CDR2 is SVGIG (reference sequence). V lost 3 bases, J lost 1 base, and 13 bases lay in between. The CDR3 extends over 14 amino acids. CDR3 bases: TGTGCCTGGAGACAGACGGGGGAGTCCTACGAGCAGTACTTC. This translates into CAWRQTGESYEQYF.

V usage is TRBV6-5 and J usage is TRBJ2-3; D unresolved. Germline assignment: CDR1 MNHEY and CDR2 SVGAGI. V lost 6 bases, J lost 6 bases, and 7 bases lay in between. The CDR3 covers 11 residues. This chain's CDR3 is CASRLRDTQYF. The CDR3 nucleotides are TGTGCCAGCAGGCTCAGGGATACGCAGTATTTT.

The DNA of the CDR3 is TGTGCCAGCACCCCGACAAACCGACAAGAGACCCAGTACTTC. Protein product: CASTPTNRQETQYF. The chain has TRBV5-4 and TRBJ2-5; D gene ambiguous. V gave up 6 bases and J gave up 2 bases, with 14 bases separating them. This CDR3 is built from 14 residues. Germline CDR1 and CDR2: SGHNT and YYREEE (reference sequence).

The rearrangement links TRBV6-5 to TRBJ1-4, with TRBD1 identical over 10 bases. J was trimmed by 8 bases and V by 7 bases; bases with no gene match: 4. Germline lookup yields CDR1 MNHEY and CDR2 SVGAGI. The CDR3 consists of 13 residues. The CDR3 nucleotides read TGTGCCAGCAACGGACAGGGGGGAGAAAAACTGTTTTTT. Translated: CASNGQGGEKLFF.

The V and J genes are TRBV14 and TRBJ1-1; maybe TRBD1 (6 bases). V was clipped by 5 bases and J by 3 bases, with 13 bases between them. The CDR3 length is 14 residues. Germline CDR1 reads SGHDN; CDR2 reads FVKESK. As DNA, the CDR3 is TGTGCCAGCAGCGTCACCAGGGGAGACACTGAAGCTTTCTTT. It is translated as CASSVTRGDTEAFF.

The rearrangement links TRBV7-6 to TRBJ2-5; 7 positions match TRBD1. With 7 bases clipped from V and 4 bases from J, the junction kept 15 bases outside the gene matches. In germline, CDR1 is SGHVS, CDR2 FNYEAQ. This CDR3 spans 16 amino acids. CDR3 protein: CASTYLQGEPRETQYF. The CDR3 DNA is TGTGCCAGCACTTACCTCCAGGGGGAACCAAGAGAGACCCAGTACTTC.

This chain links TRBV6-5 with TRBJ1-2; tentative D call: TRBD1 (5 bases). Trimming took off 6 bases at V and 1 base at J, with 12 bases between the two ends. CDR1 MNHEY and CDR2 SVGAGI come from the germline V gene. The CDR3 length is 14 residues. CDR3 in amino acids: CASSPLDSNYGYTF. CDR3 coding DNA: TGTGCCAGCAGCCCCCTTGACAGTAACTATGGCTACACCTTC.

This rearrangement joins TRBV5-4 to TRBJ2-1; D possibly corresponds to TRBD1 (5 bases). This CDR3 comprises 13 residues. CDR1 SGHNT and CDR2 YYREEE come from the germline V gene (reference sequence). Trimming removed 7 bases at V and 6 bases at J, with 14 bases between. CDR3 DNA: TGTGCCAGCGGGCCGCAGGGTCGCAATGAGCAGTTCTTC. It translates to CASGPQGRNEQFF.

The J gene is TRBJ2-1, the V gene TRBV9; the match to TRBD2 covers 9 bases. The CDR3 is made up of 16 amino acids. Germline V gene lookup returns CDR1 SGDLS and CDR2 YYNGEE. Unmatched junction bases numbered 7, after V lost 3 bases and J lost 3 bases. CDR3 in DNA: TGTGCCAGCAGCGGAGGCGGGGGGGTCGACTACAATGAGCAGTTCTTC. Residues: CASSGGGGVDYNEQFF.

This clone was seen once. The genes are TRBV27 and TRBJ2-2; 10 bases agree with TRBD1. Per the germline V gene, CDR1 is MNHEY and CDR2 is SMNVEV (reference sequence). J was trimmed by 10 bases and V by 5 bases; bases with no gene match: 10. The CDR3 loop spans 15 amino acids. The CDR3 nucleotides are TGTGCCAGCAGTACACCGACAGGGGGCTTGGCGGAGCTGTTTTTT. Protein: CASSTPTGGLAELFF.

The chain employs TRBV20-1 and TRBJ1-2; weak D call: TRBD1 (5 bases). Trimming left V 6 bases short and J 6 bases short, with 11 bases between. Per germline, CDR1 DFQATT and CDR2 SNEGSKA (reference sequence). The CDR3 has 11 residues. The CDR3 is CSARAGDGYTF. In DNA form, the CDR3 reads TGCAGTGCCCGTGCGGGGGATGGCTACACCTTC.

This clone has more than one count but fewer than ten. J is TRBJ2-7 and V is TRBV4-3; D is undetermined. The V gene's germline CDR1 is LGHNA and CDR2 YSLEER. The CDR3 length is 14 residues. Trimming cost V 0 bases and J 5 bases, with 11 bases left between them. The CDR3 region has the DNA TGCGCCAGCAGCCAAGATCCGAGAGTCCACGAGCAGTACTTC. Amino acids: CASSQDPRVHEQYF.

In DNA form, the CDR3 reads TGTGCCAGCAGCTCGATTGAACGGGACAGGGGCTATGGCTACACCTTC. This codes for CASSSIERDRGYGYTF. The V and J genes are TRBV7-8 and TRBJ1-2; 10 positions match TRBD1. From germline, CDR1 is SGHVS and CDR2 FQNEAQ. The CDR3 is made up of 16 amino acids. The J segment lost 4 bases and the V segment lost 4 bases, leaving 9 bases of the junction unmatched.

J is TRBJ2-7 and V is TRBV19; TRBD2 aligns across 13 bases. The V segment lost 3 bases and the J segment 7 bases; nucleotides outside the gene matches: 3. The CDR3 is 14 residues long. The germline V gene encodes CDR1 LNHDA and CDR2 SQIVND (reference sequence). The CDR3 region has the DNA TGTGCCAGTAGTATGACTAGCGGGAGGTGGGAGCAGTACTTC. This sequence encodes CASSMTSGRWEQYF.

The chain uses TRBV2 and TRBJ2-1, with 13 nucleotides matching TRBD2. Per the germline V gene, CDR1 is SNHLY and CDR2 is FYNNEI. With V trimmed by 4 bases and J by 5 bases, 2 bases remained unmatched. The CDR3 extends over 15 amino acids. The CDR3 coding sequence is TGTGCCAGCAGTGTAGGGACTAGCGGGAACAATGAGCAGTTCTTC. Its translation: CASSVGTSGNNEQFF.

The chain couples TRBV6-5 to TRBJ1-2, with a weak D call TRBD1 (5 bases). The CDR3 sequence is 15 residues long. Trimming left V 2 bases short and J 6 bases short, with 16 bases between. From germline, CDR1 is MNHEY and CDR2 SVGAGI. CDR3: CASSYLPPGRDGYTF. Here the CDR3 DNA reads TGTGCCAGCAGTTACCTTCCGCCAGGGAGGGATGGCTACACCTTC.

This clone occurred a few times. The rearrangement links TRBV5-6 to TRBJ1-1, with D possibly matching TRBD1 (6 bases). The germline V gene has CDR1 SGHDT and CDR2 YYEEEE. The CDR3 has 11 amino acids. V was clipped by 4 bases and J by 7 bases, with 8 bases between them. In DNA form, the CDR3 reads TGTGCCAGCAGCCGGACAGTTGAAGCTTTCTTT. This codes for CASSRTVEAFF.

The chain employs TRBV18 and TRBJ1-1; unclear D gene. Germline CDR1 is KGHSH and CDR2 is LQKENI. V dropped 3 bases and J dropped 1 base, with 6 bases sitting between them. The CDR3 is made up of 13 amino acids. CDR3 coding DNA: TGTGCCAGCTCACCGTTAGCGAACACTGAAGCTTTCTTT. Its protein product is CASSPLANTEAFF.

The V gene is TRBV5-1, the J gene TRBJ1-2; 9 bases are a match to TRBD1. The V segment lost 4 bases and the J segment 6 bases; nucleotides outside the gene matches: 7. This CDR3 comprises 14 residues. Per the germline V gene, CDR1 is SGHRS and CDR2 is YFSETQ. CDR3 nucleotides: TGCGCCAGCAGCACTAGGACAGGGGAGGATGGCTACACCTTC. Translating it yields CASSTRTGEDGYTF.